This T cell receptor (beta chain) was observed in a study of shared clonotypes between healthy human individuals. Original handling: Without quality scores, immunoSEQ junctional reads could not be filtered like full-length reads. Profiling relied on immunoSEQ multiplex PCR, and the TCRdb table lists in-frame clones only, not all of them. V, J and clone size were drawn from that table, and D and trimming were deduced from the DNA. The repertoire holds millions of clones, roughly 94% seen once, with roughly 1.1% in the top ten. Cells designated naive CD8 were CD45RO-negative and were positively selected for CCR7, with terminally differentiated effector memory CD45RA+ cells excluded. This clonotype was obtained from a man between 18 and 35 years old in good health. The specimen sequenced was naive CD8+ T cells sorted from blood.

The CDR3 nucleotides read TGTGCCAGTAGTATAGATCTATCGGGAAACTATGGCTACACCTTC. It yields the protein CASSIDLSGNYGYTF. The chain recombines TRBV19 with TRBJ1-2; no firm D call. The CDR3 totals 15 residues. V lost 0 bases, J lost 2 bases, and 10 bases lay in between. Germline V CDR1 and CDR2: LNHDA, SQIVND (reference sequence).